This T cell receptor beta chain emerged from a study of blood T cell repertoires in COVID-19. Sequencing used immunoSEQ multiplex PCR; TCRdb keeps in-frame clones, though not all of them. Altogether hundreds of thousands of clones are present, approximately 90% being singletons, with the ten largest covering under 0.3%. This clonotype was sampled from a woman under 30 with acute or convalescent COVID-19. Sequencing was carried out using peripheral blood.

The CDR3 spells CASEGPQNTEAFF. In DNA, the CDR3 is TGTGCCAGCGAGGGCCCGCAGAACACTGAAGCTTTCTTT. The V gene is TRBV6-5, the J gene TRBJ1-1; D gene uncertain. The germline V gene has CDR1 MNHEY and CDR2 SVGAGI. The CDR3 loop spans 13 amino acids. The germline V and J ends were trimmed by 8 bases and 1 base, with 11 bases remaining between them.